The rows below give T cell receptor beta chains drawn from one sample of a study of T cell responses to AZD1222 COVID-19 vaccine. Clones were read by immunoSEQ multiplex PCR, and TCRdb kept only the in-frame ones, dropping some. The profile shows roughly 140,000 clones, under 95% of them singletons. The specimen was peripheral blood, collected on day 0 of AZD1222 vaccination. These receptors all come from an adult in good health. Both conserved end residues are trimmed from each CDR3. Fields, in order: V gene, CDR3 protein.

V gene: TRBV7-3; CDR3 protein: ASSSLGGGLTSSTDTQY
V gene: TRBV28; CDR3 protein: ASSLVGSKPQH
V gene: TRBV28; CDR3 protein: ASSGGYGYT
V gene: TRBV6-6; CDR3 protein: ASTPRGGWSYEQY
V gene: TRBV14; CDR3 protein: ASSQGTGETTDTQY
V gene: TRBV19; CDR3 protein: ASSPRTSGSMYEQY
V gene: TRBV27; CDR3 protein: ASSSHRRDGYT
V gene: TRBV4-2; CDR3 protein: ASSQDWDRVTEAF
V gene: TRBV6-2/TRBV6-3; CDR3 protein: ASSYWVGGQF
V gene: TRBV5-8; CDR3 protein: ASSFRQGGYEQY